This passage covers 5 T cell receptor beta chains from one sample sequenced in a study of early T cells in non-severe SARS-CoV-2 infection. TCRdb re-derived calls from the 5' RACE reads in MiXCR, one entry per CDR3 protein. Altogether some 80,000 distinct CDR3 sequences are present, around 10% being singletons, with the ten largest covering roughly 15%. The source material was whole blood, sampled at baseline. Receptors originate from an adult who was a healthcare worker with PCR-confirmed SARS-CoV-2 infection or an uninfected control (not recorded which). The donor label of this sample is uncertain.

The sample holds a few counts of this clonotype. The chain has TRBV6-2 or TRBV6-3 and TRBJ1-2; the match to TRBD1 covers 7 bases. CDR1 and CDR2 (germline): MNHEY, SVGEGT. The CDR3 has 12 residues. With 11 bases clipped from V and 4 bases from J, the junction kept 7 bases outside the gene matches. CDR3 DNA sequence: TGTGCCGGAAAGACAGGGATCTATGGCTACACCTTC. This translates into CAGKTGIYGYTF.

This clonotype was detected a few times. The chain uses TRBV6-1 and TRBJ1-2; 7 nucleotides agree with TRBD1. The CDR3 contains 15 residues. Losses at the gene ends were 7 bases for V and 2 bases for J; bases not matched to a gene: 10. Germline lookup yields CDR1 MNHNS and CDR2 SASEGT. CDR3 coding DNA: TGTGCCAGCACTCTGGAGGGGACAGAGAACTATGGCTACACCTTC. It yields the protein CASTLEGTENYGYTF.

This chain uses TRBV12-3 or TRBV12-4 with TRBJ2-3; D is undetermined. Between the trimmed V and J ends, which lost 2 bases and 4 bases, there was a span of 10 bases. CDR3 size: 14 residues. CDR3 DNA: TGTGCCAGCAGTTTAACTCCGGTTCCAGATACGCAGTATTTT. Residues: CASSLTPVPDTQYF.

This chain links TRBV7-3 with TRBJ1-1; unclear D gene. Germline-derived CDR1 and CDR2 are SGHTA and FQGTGA. The CDR3 extends over 14 amino acids. V was pared by 2 bases and J by 4 bases, with 11 bases between. CDR3 coding DNA: TGTGCCAGCAGCTTACTTCCCGGGCTCACTGAAGCTTTCTTT. Residues: CASSLLPGLTEAFF.

The chain joins TRBV2 to TRBJ1-4; D possibly corresponds to TRBD1 (6 bases). Germline V gene data show CDR1 as SNHLY and CDR2 as FYNNEI. Between the trimmed V and J ends, which lost 3 bases and 5 bases, there was a span of 10 bases. The CDR3 runs 14 residues. The CDR3 DNA is TGTGCCAGCAGTGAGACAGGTCCGAATGAAAAACTGTTTTTT. Its translation: CASSETGPNEKLFF. Full variable domain (remainder filled in from reference TRBV2 and TRBJ1-4): EPEVTQTPSHQVTQMGQEVILRCVPISNHLYFYWYRQILGQKVEFLVSFYNNEISEKSEIFDDQFSVERPDGSNFTLKIRSTKLEDSAMYFCASSETGPNEKLFFGSGTQLSVL.